This T cell receptor (beta chain) was captured by sequencing in a study of cytomegalovirus exposure and HLA in healthy donors. This clone was observed a few times. The PCR was carried out with 60 Vbeta primers and 13 Jbeta primers. Using immunoSEQ multiplex PCR, the repertoire was profiled, and TCRdb retains in-frame clones only, with some absent. Here the sample spans about 93,000 clones, around three quarters being singletons. V lost 5 bases to trimming and J lost 1 base, with 12 bases between them. Looked up from germline, CDR1 is MNHEY and CDR2 is SVGAGI. CDR3 length: 15 amino acids. Healthy donors of bone marrow made up the group. Nominally healthy donors provided the samples, though records likely missed some immune exposures.

V and J are TRBV6-5 and TRBJ1-5, with a tentative D call TRBD1 (6 bases). The material sequenced was PBMCs. The TCR originated in a man aged 30 to 45 in good health and CMV-seronegative. The CDR3 DNA reads as TGTGCCAGCAGTCCGACCGGGACAAGCAATCAGCCCCAGCATTTT. This codes for CASSPTGTSNQPQHF.